The 13 T cell receptor beta chains reported below all come from one sample, sequenced in a study of blood T cell repertoires in COVID-19. Assay used: immunoSEQ multiplex PCR; TCRdb lists only in-frame clones, some missing. Altogether 150,000 to 200,000 clones are present, roughly 80% being singletons, with the ten largest covering roughly 19%. Material for sequencing was peripheral blood. The source of these receptors is a woman older than 75 with acute or convalescent COVID-19.

The V gene is TRBV12-3 or TRBV12-4, the J gene TRBJ1-4, with 7 nucleotides matching TRBD1. With V trimmed by 6 bases and J by 10 bases, 5 bases remained unmatched. CDR3 length: 12 amino acids. The CDR3 sequence is CASRAPGGKLFF. The CDR3 DNA reads as TGTGCCAGCAGGGCACCAGGGGGAAAACTGTTTTTT.

This clone was detected a few times. The chain has TRBV18 and TRBJ1-2; D not resolved. The CDR3 is 14 residues long. Trimming pared 3 bases from V and 4 bases from J, leaving 12 bases between. Germline loops: CDR1 KGHSH, CDR2 LQKENI. In DNA, the CDR3 is TGTGCCAGCTCACCCGGGGAGGGAGGCTATGGCTACACCTTC. The encoded protein is CASSPGEGGYGYTF.

V gene TRBV7-2 combines with J gene TRBJ2-2, with TRBD1 matching over 7 bases. Germline V gene data show CDR1 as SGHTA and CDR2 as FQGNSA. This CDR3 spans 17 amino acids. Germline trimming cut 3 bases from V and 0 bases from J; bases unmatched to any gene: 7. The CDR3 spells CASSLFGQASNTGELFF. The CDR3 DNA sequence: TGTGCCAGCAGCTTGTTCGGACAGGCCTCGAACACCGGGGAGCTGTTTTTT.

This clone was counted a single time. V and J are TRBV27 and TRBJ2-1; 7 nucleotides line up with TRBD2. CDR1 and CDR2 (germline): MNHEY, SMNVEV (reference sequence). Trimming took 3 bases from V and 7 from J; bases not matched to a gene: 15. The CDR3 sequence is 17 residues long. The CDR3 region is CASSFGGSGLISNEQFF. The DNA for the CDR3 is TGTGCCAGCAGTTTTGGGGGATCGGGACTAATATCGAATGAGCAGTTCTTC.

This clone has a handful of counts. The chain combines TRBV28 with TRBJ1-5; D might be TRBD1 (5 bases). CDR1 is MDHEN and CDR2 is SYDVKM in the germline V gene. The length of the CDR3 is 14 residues. V gave up 10 bases and J gave up 6 bases, with 19 bases separating them. As DNA, the CDR3 is TGTGCCACGAACCCCGGAGGGACGGGTCAGCCCCAGCATTTT. Translating gives CATNPGGTGQPQHF.

The chain has TRBV7-9 and TRBJ1-3; D remains ambiguous. The CDR3 extends over 15 amino acids. Germline CDR1 SEHNR, CDR2 FQNEAQ (reference sequence). Trimming shortened V by 6 bases and J by 4 bases, and 16 bases separated the two germline ends. The CDR3 DNA is TGTGCCAGCAGGGGAACAGTGGGAGAGGGAAACACCATATATTTT. Amino acid sequence: CASRGTVGEGNTIYF.

The chain is built from TRBV27 and TRBJ1-1; D not certain. The germline V gene has CDR1 MNHEY and CDR2 SMNVEV (reference sequence). Trimming removed 7 bases at V and 0 bases at J, with 12 bases between. CDR3 length equals 14 residues. CDR3 coding DNA: TGTGCCAGCATTAACCGGGGTTTGAACACTGAAGCTTTCTTT. Translation gives CASINRGLNTEAFF.

This clone was seen once. V and J are TRBV4-2 and TRBJ2-3, with 8 bases that match TRBD1. The CDR3 totals 14 residues. Trimming removed 4 bases from V and 5 bases from J; junction bases left unmatched: 5. CDR1 and CDR2 (germline): LGHNA, YNFKEQ. The CDR3 reads CASSPGQGKDTQYF. Here the CDR3 DNA reads TGTGCCAGCAGCCCAGGACAGGGAAAAGATACGCAGTATTTT.

The chain recombines TRBV28 with TRBJ1-2, with a tentative D call TRBD1 (6 bases). The V end was cut by 11 bases, the J end by 0 bases, with 7 bases between. Germline V lookup: CDR1 MDHEN, CDR2 SYDVKM. The CDR3 runs 11 residues. CDR3: CAWGPNYGYTF. As DNA, the CDR3 is TGTGCCTGGGGGCCTAACTATGGCTACACCTTC.

To note about this clone: Within the sample, other DNA sequences also encode this same CDR3. The CDR3 bases are TGCGCCAGCAGCTTGCAACAGGGGGCCAACACTGAAGCTTTCTTT. Encoded protein: CASSLQQGANTEAFF. V is TRBV5-1 and J is TRBJ1-1; 9 positions match TRBD1. The CDR3 covers 15 residues. Trimming cost V 1 base and J 2 bases; bases outside gene matches: 3. The germline gives CDR1 SGHRS, CDR2 YFSETQ.

The V and J genes are TRBV5-6 and TRBJ1-5; weak D call: TRBD1 (5 bases). Germline lookup yields CDR1 SGHDT and CDR2 YYEEEE. The CDR3 spans 14 residues. The germline V and J ends were trimmed by 0 bases and 9 bases, with 13 bases remaining between them. This CDR3 reads CASSLAGDDGPQHF. CDR3 sequence (DNA): TGTGCCAGCAGCTTGGCGGGGGACGATGGGCCCCAGCATTTT.

This clone was counted only a few times. The rearrangement links TRBV18 to TRBJ2-2; a possible D gene is TRBD1 (7 bases). The CDR3 is 16 amino acids. The V and J ends lost 1 base and 2 bases respectively, with 11 bases between them. Germline V lookup: CDR1 KGHSH, CDR2 LQKENI. The CDR3 region is CASSPRQGGNTGELFF. As DNA, the CDR3 is TGTGCCAGCTCACCACGACAGGGAGGTAACACCGGGGAGCTGTTTTTT.

In this sample, this clone turned up a few times. This chain joins TRBV3-1 (or the pseudogene TRBV3-2) and TRBJ1-3, with D perhaps TRBD1 (6 bases). The CDR3 length is 16 residues. CDR1 is LGHDT, CDR2 YNNKEL, per germline (reference sequence). Trimming left V 4 bases short and J 0 bases short, with 13 bases between. The DNA of the CDR3 is TGTGCCAGCAGCCCCACACTGGACAGCTCTGGAAACACCATATATTTT. Translated, it gives CASSPTLDSSGNTIYF.